These T cell receptor beta chains were read from a single sample in a study of T cell responses to AZD1222 COVID-19 vaccine. Profiled with immunoSEQ multiplex PCR; TCRdb holds only in-frame clones, not every one. This repertoire shows about 150,000 clones, 94% found once; its top ten account for 1.3%. Sequenced here: peripheral blood, sampled on day 0 of AZD1222 vaccination. Source of these receptors: an adult in good health. Both conserved end residues are part of each CDR3. Each record gives: V gene, clone size, D gene, J gene, CDR3 protein, CDR3 DNA. The D gene is left open where the match is weak. Clone size is shown for a subset of rows, as once, few, many or a class of expanded clone.

v_call: TRBV28
clone_size: -
d_call: TRBD1
j_call: TRBJ1-3
cdr3_aa: CASSLLGRDSSGNTIYF
cdr3_nt: TGTGCCAGCAGTTTATTAGGTCGGGACAGCTCTGGAAACACCATATATTTT

v_call: TRBV9
clone_size: -
d_call: -
j_call: TRBJ2-1
cdr3_aa: CASSVAGGAGRNEQFF
cdr3_nt: TGTGCCAGCAGCGTAGCTGGCGGGGCCGGGCGGAATGAGCAGTTCTTC

v_call: TRBV11-1
clone_size: -
d_call: -
j_call: TRBJ2-3
cdr3_aa: CASSFVGTDTQYF
cdr3_nt: TGTGCCAGCAGCTTCGTAGGTACAGATACGCAGTATTTT

v_call: TRBV25-1
clone_size: -
d_call: -
j_call: TRBJ1-4
cdr3_aa: CASSQDVGLREKLFF
cdr3_nt: TGTGCCAGCAGTCAGGACGTCGGCCTAAGAGAAAAACTGTTTTTT

v_call: TRBV18
clone_size: -
d_call: -
j_call: TRBJ2-2
cdr3_aa: CASSPLTGTGELFF
cdr3_nt: TGTGCCAGCTCACCATTAACAGGGACCGGGGAGCTGTTTTTT

v_call: TRBV7-9
clone_size: -
d_call: -
j_call: TRBJ1-5
cdr3_aa: CASSFPGFAQPQHF
cdr3_nt: TGTGCCAGCAGCTTTCCAGGGTTTGCTCAGCCCCAGCATTTT

v_call: TRBV4-1
clone_size: -
d_call: -
j_call: TRBJ1-5
cdr3_aa: CASSQGEISNQPQHF
cdr3_nt: TGCGCCAGCAGCCAAGGGGAAATTAGCAATCAGCCCCAGCATTTT

v_call: TRBV15
clone_size: -
d_call: -
j_call: TRBJ1-2
cdr3_aa: CATSRGQRSRDVHTF
cdr3_nt: TGTGCCACCAGCAGAGGACAGCGGTCCCGCGACGTCCACACCTTC

v_call: TRBV2
clone_size: -
d_call: TRBD1
j_call: TRBJ2-3
cdr3_aa: CASNTRTGAQYF
cdr3_nt: TGTGCCAGCAATACCCGGACAGGGGCCCAGTATTTT

v_call: TRBV23-1
clone_size: once
d_call: -
j_call: TRBJ2-5
cdr3_aa: CASSQFGTSETQYF
cdr3_nt: TGCGCCAGCAGTCAATTTGGGACCTCGGAGACCCAGTACTTC

v_call: TRBV6-5
clone_size: -
d_call: -
j_call: TRBJ1-1
cdr3_aa: CASSYRSQDTEAFF
cdr3_nt: TGTGCCAGCAGTTACCGTAGCCAGGACACTGAAGCTTTCTTT

v_call: TRBV11-3
clone_size: -
d_call: -
j_call: TRBJ2-1
cdr3_aa: CASSLDMGPDDEQFF
cdr3_nt: TGTGCCAGCAGCTTAGATATGGGACCCGATGATGAGCAGTTCTTC

v_call: TRBV2
clone_size: -
d_call: -
j_call: TRBJ2-1
cdr3_aa: CASSEQGYEQFF
cdr3_nt: TGTGCCAGCAGTGAACAGGGGTATGAGCAGTTCTTC

v_call: TRBV5-4
clone_size: -
d_call: -
j_call: TRBJ2-3
cdr3_aa: CASSLDARGTDTQYF
cdr3_nt: TGTGCCAGCAGCTTGGACGCGAGGGGGACAGATACGCAGTATTTT

v_call: TRBV27
clone_size: -
d_call: -
j_call: TRBJ1-1
cdr3_aa: CATRGQDMNTEAFF
cdr3_nt: TGTGCCACCCGGGGGCAGGACATGAACACTGAAGCTTTCTTT

v_call: TRBV28
clone_size: -
d_call: -
j_call: TRBJ2-3
cdr3_aa: CASTSTNTQYF
cdr3_nt: TGTGCCAGCACCTCTACAAATACGCAGTATTTT

v_call: TRBV2
clone_size: -
d_call: TRBD1
j_call: TRBJ1-4
cdr3_aa: CASKQRAPTGQGEKLFF
cdr3_nt: TGTGCCAGCAAACAAAGGGCCCCGACAGGGCAAGGGGAAAAACTGTTTTTT

v_call: TRBV4-1
clone_size: -
d_call: TRBD1
j_call: TRBJ1-4
cdr3_aa: CASSPEGQVTTNEKLFF
cdr3_nt: TGCGCCAGCAGCCCCGAAGGACAGGTTACAACTAATGAAAAACTGTTTTTT

v_call: TRBV4-3
clone_size: -
d_call: -
j_call: TRBJ2-1
cdr3_aa: CASSSGDFESYNEQFF
cdr3_nt: TGCGCCAGCAGCTCAGGAGACTTCGAATCCTACAATGAGCAGTTCTTC

v_call: TRBV3-1/TRBV3-2
clone_size: -
d_call: TRBD1
j_call: TRBJ1-2
cdr3_aa: CASSQPPRTGEVASNYGYTF
cdr3_nt: TGTGCCAGCAGCCAACCCCCGAGGACAGGGGAGGTCGCCTCTAACTATGGCTACACCTTC

v_call: TRBV19
clone_size: -
d_call: -
j_call: TRBJ1-1
cdr3_aa: CASSMQGPTEAFF
cdr3_nt: TGTGCCAGTAGTATGCAGGGGCCCACTGAAGCTTTCTTT

v_call: TRBV25-1
clone_size: -
d_call: TRBD1
j_call: TRBJ1-4
cdr3_aa: CASSDGPWTGHEKLFF
cdr3_nt: TGTGCCAGCAGTGACGGCCCGTGGACAGGTCACGAAAAACTGTTTTTT

v_call: TRBV19
clone_size: -
d_call: TRBD2
j_call: TRBJ2-2
cdr3_aa: CASSKPGLGRITGELFF
cdr3_nt: TGTGCCAGTAGTAAACCGGGACTAGGGAGGATCACCGGGGAGCTGTTTTTT

v_call: TRBV12-3/TRBV12-4
clone_size: -
d_call: -
j_call: TRBJ1-2
cdr3_aa: CAATYGYTF
cdr3_nt: TGTGCCGCTACCTATGGCTACACCTTC

v_call: TRBV28
clone_size: -
d_call: -
j_call: TRBJ2-3
cdr3_aa: CASSPVKTDTQYF
cdr3_nt: TGTGCCAGCAGCCCCGTAAAGACAGATACGCAGTATTTT

v_call: TRBV12-3/TRBV12-4
clone_size: -
d_call: -
j_call: TRBJ1-6
cdr3_aa: CASSPTGDKSHF
cdr3_nt: TGTGCCAGCAGTCCCACGGGGGACAAATCCCACTTT

v_call: TRBV21-1
clone_size: -
d_call: -
j_call: TRBJ2-2
cdr3_aa: CASTPVDTGELFF
cdr3_nt: TGTGCCAGTACGCCGGTGGACACCGGGGAGCTGTTTTTT

v_call: TRBV7-8
clone_size: -
d_call: TRBD2
j_call: TRBJ2-3
cdr3_aa: CASSLVAAGRPDTQYF
cdr3_nt: TGTGCCAGCAGCTTAGTTGCAGCGGGAAGGCCAGATACGCAGTATTTT

v_call: TRBV7-8
clone_size: -
d_call: TRBD1
j_call: TRBJ1-6
cdr3_aa: CASSTLTGGGSPLHF
cdr3_nt: TGTGCCAGCAGTACTCTAACAGGGGGAGGATCACCCCTCCACTTT

v_call: TRBV11-2
clone_size: -
d_call: -
j_call: TRBJ1-2
cdr3_aa: CASRLSGSPHGYTF
cdr3_nt: TGTGCCAGCAGGCTATCGGGCAGCCCCCATGGCTACACCTTC